Sequencing of this TCR beta chain was carried out in a study of OX40 agonist ivuxolimab in advanced cancers. General study results and limits: Low clonal expansion, among the lowest seen, marked partial responders at 0.1-3.0 mg/kg.

V was pared by 7 bases and J by 1 base, with 13 bases between. The germline CDR1 and CDR2 sequences are MDHEN and SYDVKM. This CDR3 has 14 residues. This clone was detected once. Its antigen remains unidentified. The repertoire was sequenced with immunoSEQ multiplex PCR; TCRdb's copy has only in-frame clones and lacks some. Of tens of thousands of clones listed, about 89% are singletons. This TCR derives from an adult with an advanced solid tumor such as melanoma, head and neck, liver or kidney cancer. Specimen: CD4+ or CD8+ T cells sorted from blood, collected in a trial of the OX40 agonist ivuxolimab. V and J are TRBV28 and TRBJ1-1, with no clear D. The CDR3 loop is CASTRLTRNTEAFF. In nucleotides, the CDR3 is TGTGCCAGCACTCGGCTGACGCGGAACACTGAAGCTTTCTTT.